This TCR beta chain was observed in a study of cytomegalovirus exposure and HLA in healthy donors (dated by TCRdb to the late 2010s). About the investigation overall: An earlier analysis of several hundred of the donors reported approximately 270 Gb of sequence data and around 120 million unique TCR beta sequences from about 179 million T cells. About 300 gigabases of sequencing data and approximately 85 million unique TCR sequences were included in an early release covering around 650 HLA-typed donors. Of the 350 to 450 genotyped donors, about 84% fell in the genetic ancestry cluster associated with self-reported Caucasian donors. The study was designed to test whether signatures of past pathogen exposure could be identified by cataloging public T cell receptors. The study used immunosequencing to profile the T cell repertoires of approximately 640 subjects and linked those repertoires to cytomegalovirus serostatus. A separate validation cohort of 100 to 150 different subjects was used in addition to the roughly 720-subject first cohort. The study combined high-throughput TCR immunosequencing, statistical association of individual TCRs with disease status, and machine learning to predict cytomegalovirus infection status. To study patterns of TCR occurrence, a later analysis re-analyzed previously published TCR beta repertoires from hundreds of donors and added high-resolution HLA genotyping. Rather than using new phenotypic data, the later analysis identified candidate immune exposures from TCR beta sequences and from how often those sequences occurred across donors. An earlier analysis of some 500 of the donors applied high-throughput TCR beta sequencing to assess whether each TCR beta V gene segment acted as functional or pseudogenic. Alongside the repertoire data, information on donor age, sex, ethnicity and CMV serostatus was compiled. A later genetic analysis used genome-wide SNP genotypes for about 65% of the 666 donors, treating that subset as a discovery cohort. Every discovery cohort repertoire had been produced on one sequencing platform. Class I and class II HLA loci were covered by the typing at four-digit resolution. Typing coverage varied by locus: 629-630 donors for A, B, C, DRB1 and DQB1; approximately 560 for DQA1; over 600 for DPA1; approximately 450 for DPB1. Because of strong linkage in the cohort, 5 or 6 DR-DQ haplotypes were treated as single units for association and clustering. On average, approximately 250,000 unique TCR beta nucleotide sequences were sequenced per donor among fewer than 500 genotyped donors of the cohort, with around 19% of those sequences being non-productive.

In total, more than 500 healthy bone marrow donors made up the cohort. Cohort members were all nominally healthy when sampled, although unrecorded immune exposures were likely present. The donor was CMV seropositive and was included in the group of approximately 300 seropositive cohort members. Every donor gave a peripheral blood sample, and the peripheral blood mononuclear cells from that sample were used for TCR beta sequencing. The Qiagen DNeasy Blood Extraction Kit was used to extract genomic DNA from the blood cell samples. What the research found in general, with its limitations: The study listed over 150 TCR beta chains as associated with cytomegalovirus. Specific HLA alleles were associated with more than 15,000 TCR beta sequences at a false discovery rate of 0.05 in a later analysis. A later analysis reported that several top co-occurrence clusters appeared linked to parvovirus B19, influenza, CMV and Epstein-Barr virus. In a later analysis, TCR association rates were found to vary across HLA loci, with the most associated TCRs seen for DRB1 alleles and the fewest for HLA-C alleles. The 87-base-pair reads could not distinguish some IMGT-functional V segments, including TRBV6-2 and TRBV6-3, so those segments were excluded. According to the authors, the approach could potentially be generalized to other disease states and immunological phenotypes. Correlated functional status among segregating V segments might reflect linkage disequilibrium, but an unknown experimental factor could not be ruled out. About 15 rarely observed V segments, including chromosome 9 orphons, were excluded from the earlier analysis of approximately 600 of the donors because counts were too low. The only immune exposure information available for the cohort was CMV serostatus. When HLA alleles, especially DR and DQ, strongly co-occurred, attributing TCR associations to individual alleles was difficult. In both the original and validation cohorts, the classifier was reported to diagnose cytomegalovirus status with high specificity and sensitivity. In a later analysis, most CMV-associated TCR beta chains were found to appear HLA-restricted, with HLA associations seemingly driven largely by CMV exposure. Most TCR sequences were seen in very few donors, while some public TCRs were found in many individuals. Because some donors lacked HLA typing at each locus, the association tests relied only on the typed subset. A few of the identified cytomegalovirus-associated TCR beta chains were confirmed in vitro to be specific for cytomegalovirus antigens. Roughly uniform sequencing depth across donors was assumed in presence/absence analyses, although this assumption may not hold. In a later analysis, HLA-associated TCR beta chains were found to be more clonally expanded and to have lower generation probabilities than equally common non-associated chains. A later genetic analysis reported fewer N-insertions in productive TCRs among donors in an Asian-associated ancestry cluster than the roughly 620-donor mean. In an earlier analysis of 500 to 650 of the donors, most TCR beta V segments appeared in productive rearrangements about 90% or about 30% of the time, broadly matching IMGT annotations. A cluster of highly shared sequence variants was judged likely to represent a technical artifact of the sequencing pipeline. A further reported finding was that TCR beta sequences accurately predicted the HLA-A and HLA-B alleles for most subjects in the first cohort. A later genetic analysis associated a missense DCLRE1C variant with V-gene and J-gene trimming of TCR beta chains, and an independent cohort replicated the association. The cohort was sequenced for TCR beta chains only, and without alpha or paired-chain data the features that could be detected were limited.

This clone was observed a handful of times. Which antigen it targets is not known. Within one base of it there is no much larger clone, and no base qualities were kept. Other DNA sequences from this sample encode an identical CDR3 as well. V sheds 2 bases and J sheds 1 base, leaving 5 bases between their ends. CDR1 is given as KGHSH and CDR2 as LQKENI, both from the germline V gene. There are 13 amino acids in the CDR3, from cysteine to phenylalanine inclusive. Kept here is only the CDR3 DNA, which spans 39 bases and is read in frame from base 1. The library came from the immunoSEQ multiplex PCR assay. For the multiplex PCR, a mixture combining 60 forward primers for TCR Vbeta segments and 13 reverse primers for TCR Jbeta segments was used. The CDR3 region of rearranged TCR beta genes was amplified from genomic DNA with a multiplex PCR assay. Amplified TCR beta libraries were sequenced as 87-base-pair reads on the Illumina HiSeq System. In the authors' own workflow: In a later analysis, some 80 million unique TCR beta chains were counted across the 666 repertoires, and about 9.9 million of these chains were shared by at least two donors. To remove PCR and sequencing errors, raw reads were error-corrected and collapsed into unique sequences using a nearest-neighbor algorithm that merged closely related sequences. CDR3 sequences were aligned to IMGT reference sequences to assign V, D and J gene segments. For a sequence to be retained, a match of at least six nucleotides was required to both a V gene segment and a J gene segment. Rearrangements were classified as productive when the CDR3 lacked stop codons and remained in frame with V and J, and all other rearrangements were classified as non-productive. Following IMGT convention, CDR3 was defined as the stretch from the second conserved V-encoded cysteine to the conserved J-encoded phenylalanine. Sequences without an unambiguous match to a single V gene segment were excluded from the earlier analysis of about 640 of the donors. In an earlier analysis of 587 of the donors, V segments were called functional above 56.7% productive rearrangements and were called segregating when the between-donor standard deviation exceeded 5%. A statistical classification framework was built to diagnose cytomegalovirus status from the catalog of TCR beta chain sequences. A later analysis assigned V and J genes by comparing TCR nucleotide sequences with IMGT/GENE-DB human TR gene sequences. A later analysis assigned CDR3 sequences and most-parsimonious VDJ recombination scenarios with the TCRdist pipeline. In a later analysis, each TCR beta chain was defined by its CDR3 amino acid sequence together with its V-gene family, and reads lacking a unique V-gene family were excluded. A later analysis removed 592 highly shared, low-generation-probability nucleotide sequences to deal with suspected cross-contamination and a sequencing artifact. In a later analysis, a clonal expansion index for each public chain was calculated from normalized within-repertoire ranks of inferred template counts. In a later analysis, generation probabilities were computed with a VDJ recombination model fitted to out-of-frame rearrangements, and the resulting probabilities were checked against IGoR. In a later analysis, TCR-TCR, TCR-HLA and TCR-CMV co-occurrence was scored with hypergeometric tests, and a repertoire-size bias correction was applied to TCR pairs. In a later analysis, false discovery rates were estimated by permuting HLA or CMV assignments 20 times. A later analysis grouped co-occurring TCRs with DBSCAN, adding TCRdist sequence similarity when clustering within HLA-allele-positive subsets. Repertoires with fewer than 30,000 or more than 120,000 public chains, plus five repertoires with anomalous nucleotide sharing, were excluded from co-occurrence clustering. TCRdb took over this immuneACCESS table, retaining in-frame rearrangements with V and J assigned. Such tables are incomplete; in checked studies, under half of the missing clones stem from an unresolved V gene, and the remainder is unexplained. V and J calls plus clone size are reproduced from that table; the DNA served to infer D and trimming. This sample is represented by about 200,000 clones; 82% of them were singletons. The ten largest clonotypes hold about 6% of the sample.

The sequenced sample was PBMCs. The clonotype was recovered from a man in his forties or fifties in good health and CMV-seropositive. The receptor chain draws on TRBV18 and TRBJ1-1, with no confident D gene call. The bases are TGTGCCAGCTCACCAGGGAGGAACACTGAAGCTTTCTTT. The encoded protein is CASSPGRNTEAFF. Reference TRBV18 and TRBJ1-1 proteins supply the regions before and after the CDR3; the full variable domain is: NAGVMQNPRHLVRRRGQEARLRCSPMKGHSHVYWYRQLPEEGLKFMVYLQKENIIDESGMPKERFSAEFPKEGPSILRIQQVVRGDSAAYFCASSPGRNTEAFFGQGTRLTVV.